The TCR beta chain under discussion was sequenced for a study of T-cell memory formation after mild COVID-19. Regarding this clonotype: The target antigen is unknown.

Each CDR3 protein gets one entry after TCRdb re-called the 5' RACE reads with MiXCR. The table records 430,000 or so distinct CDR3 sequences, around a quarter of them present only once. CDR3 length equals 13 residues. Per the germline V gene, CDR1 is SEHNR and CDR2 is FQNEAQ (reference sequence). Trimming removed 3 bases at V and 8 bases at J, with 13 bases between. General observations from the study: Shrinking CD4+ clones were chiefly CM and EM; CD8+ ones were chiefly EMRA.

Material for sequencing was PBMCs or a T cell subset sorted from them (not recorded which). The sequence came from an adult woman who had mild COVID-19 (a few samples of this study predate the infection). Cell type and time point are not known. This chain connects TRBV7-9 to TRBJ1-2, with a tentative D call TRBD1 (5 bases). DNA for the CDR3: TGTGCCAGCAGCTTGCTTGCAGGGATGGGCTACACCTTC. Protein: CASSLLAGMGYTF. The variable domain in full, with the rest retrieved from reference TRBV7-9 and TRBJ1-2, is DTGVSQNPRHKITKRGQNVTFRCDPISEHNRLYWYRQTLGQGPEFLTYFQNEAQLEKSRLLSDRFSAERPKGSFSTLEIQRTEQGDSAMYLCASSLLAGMGYTFGSGTRLTVV.